This record looks at one T cell receptor (beta chain) sequence and its context. The protocol was immunoSEQ multiplex PCR, while the TCRdb copy is restricted to in-frame clones and leaves out a portion. The sample gives 400,000 to 550,000 clones, 75% to 90% of which show up once; roughly 4% is in the top ten. This entry comes from a study of blood T cell repertoires in COVID-19. Looked up from germline, CDR1 is KGHSH and CDR2 is LQKENI. V was clipped by 3 bases and J by 6 bases; unmatched bases: 9. The CDR3 extends over 15 amino acids. The specimen sequenced was peripheral blood. This TCR was recovered from a woman in her twenties or thirties with acute or convalescent COVID-19. This chain uses TRBV18 with TRBJ2-7; the match to TRBD2 covers 9 bases. The CDR3 is CASSPRGGVSSEQYF. CDR3 sequence (DNA): TGTGCCAGCTCACCGCGGGGGGGCGTGTCTTCCGAGCAGTACTTC.